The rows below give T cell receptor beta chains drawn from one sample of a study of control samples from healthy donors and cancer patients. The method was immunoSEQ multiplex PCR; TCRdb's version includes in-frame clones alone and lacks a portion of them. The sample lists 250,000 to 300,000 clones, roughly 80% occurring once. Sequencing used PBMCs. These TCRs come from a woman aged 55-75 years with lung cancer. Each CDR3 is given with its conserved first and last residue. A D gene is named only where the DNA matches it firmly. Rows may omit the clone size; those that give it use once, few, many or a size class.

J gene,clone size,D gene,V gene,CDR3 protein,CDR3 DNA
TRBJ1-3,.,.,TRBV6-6,CASSYTDPRASTIYF,TGTGCCAGCAGTTACACTGACCCCCGGGCGTCCACCATATATTTT
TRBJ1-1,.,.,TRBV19,CASSIDAAGPTEAFF,TGTGCCAGTAGTATAGATGCCGCAGGGCCCACTGAAGCTTTCTTT
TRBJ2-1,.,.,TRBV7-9,CASSFFGRDNEQFF,TGTGCCAGCAGCTTTTTTGGCAGGGACAATGAGCAGTTCTTC
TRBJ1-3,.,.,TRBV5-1,CASSTDSSGNTIYF,TGCGCCAGCAGCACGGACAGCTCTGGAAACACCATATATTTT
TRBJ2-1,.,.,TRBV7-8,CASSLAGNMPNTYNEQFF,TGTGCCAGCAGCTTAGCGGGGAATATGCCAAACACCTACAATGAGCAGTTCTTC
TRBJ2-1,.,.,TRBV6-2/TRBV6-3,CASSALYVGSYNEQFF,TGTGCCAGCAGTGCACTATACGTCGGAAGCTACAATGAGCAGTTCTTC
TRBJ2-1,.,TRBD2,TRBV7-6,CASSLAHLAGPISYNEQFF,TGTGCCAGCAGCTTAGCCCACCTAGCGGGACCGATCTCCTACAATGAGCAGTTCTTC
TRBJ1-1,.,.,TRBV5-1,CASSSWGDTEAFF,TGCGCCAGCAGCTCCTGGGGGGACACTGAAGCTTTCTTT
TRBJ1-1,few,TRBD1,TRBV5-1,CASSTGQGVNTEAFF,TGCGCCAGCAGCACCGGACAGGGGGTAAACACTGAAGCTTTCTTT
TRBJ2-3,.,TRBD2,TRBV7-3,CASSLTALAGTGNTQYF,TGTGCCAGCAGCTTAACGGCTCTAGCGGGGACGGGGAATACGCAGTATTTT
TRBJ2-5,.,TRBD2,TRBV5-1,CASSFGAGGPRETQYF,TGCGCCAGCAGCTTTGGGGCGGGAGGGCCCAGAGAGACCCAGTACTTC
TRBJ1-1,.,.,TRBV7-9,CASSIKPPWDTMNTEAFF,TGTGCCAGCAGCATTAAACCGCCGTGGGACACCATGAACACTGAAGCTTTCTTT
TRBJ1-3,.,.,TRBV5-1,CASSQSTTLSGNTIYF,TGCGCCAGCAGCCAGTCTACGACCCTCTCTGGAAACACCATATATTTT
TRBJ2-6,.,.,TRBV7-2,CASSRNSRSGANVLTF,TGTGCCAGCAGCCGGAATAGCAGATCTGGGGCCAACGTCCTGACTTTC
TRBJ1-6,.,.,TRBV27,CASSLSGVSSYNSPLHF,TGTGCCAGCAGTTTATCCGGGGTTAGCTCCTATAATTCACCCCTCCACTTT
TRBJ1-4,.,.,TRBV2,CASKVNEKLFF,TGTGCCAGCAAAGTTAATGAAAAACTGTTTTTT
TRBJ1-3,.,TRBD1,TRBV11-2,CASSLAQGATFSGNTIYF,TGTGCCAGCAGCTTAGCGCAGGGGGCGACTTTCTCTGGAAACACCATATATTTT
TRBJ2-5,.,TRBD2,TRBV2,CASSGVAGGETQYF,TGTGCCAGCAGCGGGGTTGCGGGGGGAGAGACCCAGTACTTC
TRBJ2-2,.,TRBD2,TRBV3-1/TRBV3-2,CASSQTSGRWAGELFF,TGTGCCAGCAGCCAAACTAGCGGGAGGTGGGCCGGGGAGCTGTTTTTT
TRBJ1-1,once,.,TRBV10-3,CAIREQSNTEAFF,TGTGCCATCAGGGAACAGAGTAACACTGAAGCTTTCTTT
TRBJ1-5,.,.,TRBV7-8,CASSLVGGDFQPQHF,TGTGCCAGCAGCTTAGTGGGCGGGGATTTTCAGCCCCAGCATTTT
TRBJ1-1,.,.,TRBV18,CASSPPRTLNTEAFF,TGTGCCAGCTCACCACCGAGGACCCTAAACACTGAAGCTTTCTTT
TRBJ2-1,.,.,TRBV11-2,CASSLGRDEQFF,TGTGCCAGCAGCTTAGGACGGGATGAGCAGTTCTTC
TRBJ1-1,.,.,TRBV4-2,CASSQDTGGGAFF,TGTGCCAGCAGCCAAGATACGGGGGGGGGAGCTTTCTTT
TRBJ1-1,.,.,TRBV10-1,CASSEGPGPEAFF,TGCGCCAGCAGTGAAGGCCCGGGACCTGAAGCTTTCTTT
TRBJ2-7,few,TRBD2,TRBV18,CASSPGRAGTYEQYF,TGTGCCAGCTCACCAGGGAGGGCCGGGACCTACGAGCAGTACTTC
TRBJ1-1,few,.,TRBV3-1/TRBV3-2,CASSQVNTEAFF,TGTGCCAGCAGCCAAGTGAACACTGAAGCTTTCTTT
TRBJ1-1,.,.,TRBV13,CASSPDGGTENTEAFF,TGTGCCAGCAGCCCCGATGGGGGGACGGAGAACACTGAAGCTTTCTTT
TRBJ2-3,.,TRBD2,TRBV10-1,CASSESLADNTDTQYF,TGCGCCAGCAGTGAGTCACTAGCGGACAACACAGATACGCAGTATTTT
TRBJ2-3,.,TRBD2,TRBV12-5,CASGPRTSGVYGDTQYF,TGTGCTAGTGGTCCGAGGACTAGCGGGGTCTACGGGGATACGCAGTATTTT
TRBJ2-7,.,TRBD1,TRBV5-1,CASSLGTGGITYEQYF,TGCGCCAGCAGCTTGGGGACAGGGGGAATAACCTACGAGCAGTACTTC
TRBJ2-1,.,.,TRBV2,CASSEEGYNEQFF,TGTGCCAGCAGTGAGGAGGGATACAATGAGCAGTTCTTC
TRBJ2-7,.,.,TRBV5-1,CASSSQGLPSEQYF,TGCGCCAGCAGTTCGCAGGGGCTTCCTTCCGAGCAGTACTTC
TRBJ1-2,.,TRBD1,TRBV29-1,CSASGQGSYGYTF,TGCAGCGCCTCGGGACAGGGAAGCTATGGCTACACCTTC
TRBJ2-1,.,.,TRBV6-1,CASSERISYNEQFF,TGTGCCAGCAGTGAACGGATATCCTACAATGAGCAGTTCTTC
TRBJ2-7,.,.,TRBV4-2,CASSPGEFAGDPEQYF,TGTGCCAGCAGCCCAGGGGAGTTTGCGGGAGACCCCGAGCAGTACTTC
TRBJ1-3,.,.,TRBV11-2,CASSLVAGISGNTIYF,TGTGCCAGCAGCTTAGTCGCAGGGATCTCTGGAAACACCATATATTTT